Following are 21 T cell receptor beta chains from one sample sequenced in a study of cytomegalovirus exposure and HLA in healthy donors. Use of 60 Vbeta and 13 Jbeta primers characterized the PCR. Libraries were prepared by immunoSEQ multiplex PCR; TCRdb keeps only in-frame clonotypes and omits some of them. This sample yields roughly 100,000 clones, of which 80% are seen a single time; 6.9% belongs to the top ten. Source material: PBMCs. These receptors all come from a man aged 30 to 45 in good health and CMV-seropositive.

DNA for the CDR3: TGCGCCAGCAGCTTGAGCAGGGGTACTGAAGCTTTCTTT. The encoded protein is CASSLSRGTEAFF. This rearrangement joins TRBV5-1 to TRBJ1-1, with a tentative D call TRBD1 (6 bases). V was clipped by 1 base and J by 5 bases, with 9 bases between them. The CDR3 contains 13 residues. Germline V CDR1 and CDR2: SGHRS, YFSETQ.

This chain joins TRBV10-1 and TRBJ2-2, with a tentative D call TRBD2 (5 bases). This CDR3 comprises 15 residues. Germline V lookup: CDR1 WNHNN, CDR2 SYGVQD (reference sequence). V dropped 4 bases and J dropped 4 bases, with 13 bases sitting between them. The CDR3 spells CASSGAGRFTGELFF. The DNA of the CDR3 is TGCGCCAGCAGTGGGGCGGGCCGGTTCACCGGGGAGCTGTTTTTT.

This rearrangement joins TRBV19 to TRBJ1-5; maybe TRBD1 (6 bases). V was pared by 7 bases and J by 3 bases, with 16 bases between. Germline loops: CDR1 LNHDA, CDR2 SQIVND (reference sequence). The CDR3 has 15 amino acids. The CDR3, as DNA: TGTGCCAGTACAACAATTCGACAGGTCAATCAGCCCCAGCATTTT. It codes for CASTTIRQVNQPQHF.

The DNA of the CDR3 is TGCGCCAGCAGCCCGGCGGGGTGGAATTCACCCCTCCACTTT. Translating gives CASSPAGWNSPLHF. The V gene is TRBV5-1, the J gene TRBJ1-6; D is undetermined. Germline V gives CDR1 SGHRS, CDR2 YFSETQ. This CDR3 is built from 14 residues. Trimming took off 4 bases at V and 7 bases at J, with 12 bases between the two ends.

V usage is TRBV4-1 and J usage is TRBJ2-1; the match to TRBD2 covers 12 bases. Losses at the gene ends were 4 bases for V and 4 bases for J; bases not matched to a gene: 2. The length of the CDR3 is 15 residues. CDR1 MGHRA and CDR2 YSYEKL come from the germline V gene. The CDR3 region has the DNA TGCGCCAGCAGCCCCACTAGCGGGGGGTACAATGAGCAGTTCTTC. Protein: CASSPTSGGYNEQFF.

This sequence joins TRBV12-1 and TRBJ2-7; TRBD2, the table's D call, was not compared with the DNA. TRBV12-1 is a listed pseudogene. The CDR3 contains 16 residues. The CDR3 nucleotides read TGTGCCAGCAGCTTTGCAGGGACTAGCGGACACTACGAGCAGTACTTC. As protein: CASSFAGTSGHYEQYF.

The V call is TRBV5-1, the J call TRBJ2-7; no reliable D call. Germline loops: CDR1 SGHRS, CDR2 YFSETQ. Trimming stripped 0 bases from V and 1 base from J, with 5 bases between. The CDR3 consists of 13 residues. CDR3 protein: CASSLDASYEQYF. The CDR3 region has the DNA TGCGCCAGCAGCTTGGATGCGTCCTACGAGCAGTACTTC.

The chain has TRBV6-1 and TRBJ2-1, with 7 bases that match TRBD2. Looked up from germline, CDR1 is MNHNS and CDR2 is SASEGT. The CDR3 runs to 14 residues. The V segment lost 11 bases and the J segment 4 bases; nucleotides outside the gene matches: 11. CDR3 residues: CAGRGTIPYNEQFF. The CDR3 DNA sequence: TGTGCCGGACGGGGGACTATACCTTACAATGAGCAGTTCTTC.

This rearrangement joins TRBV10-3 to TRBJ1-1; D unresolved. The CDR3 spans 12 residues. Germline V gene lookup returns CDR1 ENHRY and CDR2 SYGVKD. Between the trimmed V and J ends, which lost 4 bases and 3 bases, there was a span of 6 bases. CDR3 sequence reads: CAISGVDTEAFF. The CDR3 DNA reads TGTGCCATCAGTGGAGTAGACACTGAAGCTTTCTTT.

The chain recombines TRBV5-1 with TRBJ2-6; 11 nucleotides match TRBD1. Germline V gives CDR1 SGHRS, CDR2 YFSETQ. V shed 2 bases, J shed 5 bases, and the junction held 6 bases outside the gene matches. The CDR3 is made up of 17 amino acids. The CDR3 here is CASSFGQGAIRANVLTF. The CDR3, as DNA: TGCGCCAGCAGCTTCGGACAGGGGGCGATCAGGGCCAACGTCCTGACTTTC.

In nucleotides, the CDR3 is TGTGCCAGCAGGGGACAGTATTCGGGCGGGGAGCTGTTTTTT. This translates into CASRGQYSGGELFF. The genes are TRBV4-2 and TRBJ2-2; 7 bases line up with TRBD1. The V gene's germline CDR1 is LGHNA and CDR2 YNFKEQ. The CDR3 contains 14 residues. V was pared by 6 bases and J by 7 bases, with 8 bases of the junction left unmatched.

This chain joins TRBV27 and TRBJ1-2; no clear D. Trimming took 7 bases from V and 4 from J, leaving 10 bases between them. The CDR3 covers 12 residues. Germline V lookup: CDR1 MNHEY, CDR2 SMNVEV (reference sequence). The CDR3 DNA is TGTGCCAGCAAAAACCCCGGCTATGGCTACACCTTC. Protein sequence: CASKNPGYGYTF.

The chain is built from TRBV19 and TRBJ2-3, with 10 bases lining up with TRBD2. CDR3 length: 19 amino acids. The ends lost 7 bases at V and 2 bases at J; junction bases unmatched: 18. Germline CDR1 and CDR2: LNHDA and SQIVND (reference sequence). CDR3 region: CASIKRGGVAGTFTDTQYF. CDR3 DNA: TGTGCCAGTATTAAGCGGGGGGGCGTCGCCGGTACCTTCACAGATACGCAGTATTTT.

The CDR3 coding sequence is TGTGCCAGCAGCTTTGGGGGCTCTTCAGATACGCAGTATTTT. Translated: CASSFGGSSDTQYF. The rearrangement links TRBV7-2 to TRBJ2-3, with D perhaps matching TRBD1 (6 bases). Looked up from germline, CDR1 is SGHTA and CDR2 is FQGNSA. Trimming took off 3 bases at V and 4 bases at J, with 11 bases between the two ends. The CDR3 runs to 14 residues.

The rearrangement links TRBV2 to TRBJ1-2; no definite D call. CDR3 size: 11 residues. V dropped 1 base and J dropped 7 bases, with 4 bases sitting between them. Per germline, CDR1 SNHLY and CDR2 FYNNEI. The CDR3 bases are TGTGCCAGCAGTGAAGGGGCTGGCTACACCTTC. Its translation: CASSEGAGYTF.

This clone showed up just once. This rearrangement joins TRBV6-4 to TRBJ2-1, with TRBD2 matching over 10 bases. The V gene's germline CDR1 is MRHNA and CDR2 SNTAGT. V was pared by 5 bases and J by 3 bases, with 4 bases of the junction left unmatched. CDR3 length: 15 residues. The CDR3 spells CASSQSGGDYNEQFF. In nucleotides, the CDR3 is TGTGCCAGCAGTCAAAGCGGGGGGGACTACAATGAGCAGTTCTTC.

The CDR3 here is CASSLTPGGNQPQHF. As DNA, the CDR3 is TGTGCCAGCAGCTTAACCCCAGGGGGCAATCAGCCCCAGCATTTT. The chain uses TRBV7-2 and TRBJ1-5, with D maybe TRBD1 (6 bases). Germline CDR1 reads SGHTA; CDR2 reads FQGNSA. The CDR3 runs to 15 residues. Trimming took off 2 bases at V and 2 bases at J, with 10 bases between the two ends.

In regard to this clone: At one boundary the junction diverges from the germline segment, which might be a read error. The genes are TRBV25-1 and TRBJ2-5; 9 nucleotides align to TRBD2. CDR3 length equals 14 residues. The germline V gene has CDR1 MGHDK and CDR2 SYGVNS. The CDR3 here is CASSSVAGEETQYF. CDR3 coding DNA: TGTGCCAGCAGTAGTGTAGCGGGGGAAGAAACCCAGTACTTC.

The chain links TRBV19 to TRBJ2-7, with 8 bases fitting TRBD1. Germline V gene sequence: CDR1 LNHDA, CDR2 SQIVND (reference sequence). The V gene end was trimmed by 5 bases and the J gene end by 5 bases; junction bases not matched to a gene: 8. This CDR3 is built from 14 residues. The CDR3 spells CASSVTGALDEQYF. The CDR3 DNA reads as TGTGCCAGTAGTGTGACAGGGGCCCTAGACGAGCAGTACTTC.

The chain has TRBV18 and TRBJ2-5; 7 bases align to TRBD1. J gave up 5 bases and V 3 bases, and 0 bases lay outside the gene matches. This CDR3 contains 12 residues. CDR1 is KGHSH, CDR2 LQKENI, per germline. Written as DNA, the CDR3 is TGTGCCAGCTCACCGGGACAGGAGACCCAGTACTTC. Translated, it gives CASSPGQETQYF.

Remarks on this clone: This CDR3 is also generated by other DNA sequences in the sample. The chain links TRBV13 to TRBJ1-6, with 7 bases lining up with TRBD1. The germline V gene has CDR1 PRHDT and CDR2 FYEKMQ (reference sequence). Trimming removed 1 base from V and 13 bases from J; junction bases left unmatched: 7. This CDR3 region has 14 residues. CDR3 amino acids: CASSLEQGSSPLHF. The CDR3 DNA is TGTGCCAGCAGCTTAGAACAGGGGAGCTCCCCCCTCCACTTT.